This entry lists 3 T cell receptor beta chains sequenced from one sample in a study of cytomegalovirus exposure and HLA in healthy donors. In the PCR, 60 Vbeta and 13 Jbeta primers were used. Measured with immunoSEQ multiplex PCR; TCRdb has only the in-frame clones, and not every one. The data show about 59,000 clones, with 65% to 75% seen just once and 6.8% held by the top ten. The specimen sequenced was PBMCs. The receptors were sampled from a man between 25 and 39 years old in good health and CMV-seropositive.

This rearrangement joins TRBV7-2 to TRBJ2-7; perhaps TRBD1 as D (5 bases). This CDR3 region has 15 residues. Per the germline V gene, CDR1 is SGHTA and CDR2 is FQGNSA. Deletions cut 4 bases from V and 4 bases from J, with 17 bases between. CDR3 sequence reads: CASSSQPGRAYEQYF. CDR3 nucleotides: TGTGCCAGCAGCTCCCAGCCCGGCAGGGCGTACGAGCAGTACTTC.

J is TRBJ2-7 and V is TRBV9, with 7 bases matching TRBD1. The length of the CDR3 is 14 residues. J was trimmed by 2 bases and V by 2 bases; bases with no gene match: 4. Looked up from germline, CDR1 is SGDLS and CDR2 is YYNGEE. CDR3 sequence reads: CASSVGTAPYEQYF. The CDR3 DNA reads TGTGCCAGCAGCGTTGGGACAGCCCCCTACGAGCAGTACTTC.

The gene calls are TRBV5-1 and TRBJ1-6, with D maybe TRBD1 (5 bases). The CDR3 is made up of 16 amino acids. Germline lookup yields CDR1 SGHRS and CDR2 YFSETQ. Trimming left V 0 bases short and J 8 bases short, with 15 bases between. CDR3 DNA sequence: TGCGCCAGCAGCTTGGGGGAAGGGGTGAGAGATTCACCCCTCCACTTT. Its translation: CASSLGEGVRDSPLHF.